This T cell receptor (beta chain) was sequenced for a study of a mutant IDH1 vaccine in newly diagnosed glioma. Regarding the study as a whole: Immune responses induced by vaccination arose in 93.3% of the patients.

The time point was: baseline, week 1 (first vaccination visit). Sample treatment: pre-vaccination baseline after standard-of-care therapy. This CDR3 comprises 16 residues. Germline loops: CDR1 ENHRY, CDR2 SYGVKD. Trimming took off 3 bases at V and 1 base at J, with 13 bases between the two ends. Concerning this clone: Its antigen is unknown.

This table comes from immunoSEQ multiplex PCR, and its TCRdb copy is limited to in-frame clones, with some not included. The profile covers roughly 68,000 clones, with 79% appearing a single time and around 8.5% taken by the ten largest. This sequence was found in a man in his forties or fifties with glioma. The material was PBMCs, obtained from a glioma patient treated with radiotherapy, temozolomide or both. This chain connects TRBV10-3 to TRBJ1-5, with unresolved D. The CDR3 spells CAISDGRGGSNQPQHF. The CDR3 DNA reads as TGTGCCATCAGTGACGGCCGGGGAGGAAGCAATCAGCCCCAGCATTTT.